The source of this T cell receptor (beta chain) is a study of blood T cell repertoires in COVID-19. Germline V lookup: CDR1 LGHNA, CDR2 YNFKEQ. The CDR3 contains 16 residues. V gave up 3 bases and J gave up 2 bases; unmatched junction bases: 10. Sequencing used immunoSEQ multiplex PCR; TCRdb keeps in-frame clones, though not all of them. The table has some 80,000 clones, around 89% seen once. The receptor comes from a human donor in a cohort sampled during active COVID-19. The chain combines TRBV4-2 with TRBJ2-7; 7 bases align to TRBD1. Source material: peripheral blood. In DNA form, the CDR3 reads TGTGCCAGCAGCCAGGAACCGGGACAGTACACCTACGAGCAGTACTTC. This gives the protein CASSQEPGQYTYEQYF.